Listed here are 26 T cell receptor beta chains from one sample, sequenced in a study of T cell repertoires in cytomegalovirus infection. One entry per CDR3 protein results from TCRdb running MiXCR on the reads. The table includes about 830,000 distinct CDR3 sequences, approximately 32% detected once. Their target antigens are unknown. This sample comprised cultured CD8+ T cells from PBMCs, obtained from culture after CMV antigen stimulation. The source is a human donor in good health (CMV status not recorded). Some clones in this sample may be carry-over from other donors' samples.

This clonotype was counted a few times. At one end, the junction sequence differs from germline, possibly due to a read error. The chain couples TRBV7-7 to TRBJ2-1; TRBD1 agrees at 11 bases. CDR1 and CDR2 from the germline V gene are SSHAT and FNYEAQ (reference sequence). This CDR3 is 15 amino acids long. DNA for the CDR3: TGTGCTAGCAGCTTTGGGACAGGGGGTTTTAATGAGCAGTTCTTC. It encodes CASSFGTGGFNEQFF.

This clonotype was observed a few times. The genes are TRBV10-3 and TRBJ1-1; D not certain. The CDR3 is 14 residues long. V was cut by 3 bases and J by 3 bases, with 11 bases left in between. The germline V gene encodes CDR1 ENHRY and CDR2 SYGVKD. CDR3 sequence reads: CAISDKGYHTEAFF. The CDR3 DNA reads as TGTGCCATCAGTGATAAAGGGTACCACACTGAAGCTTTCTTT.

This clonotype was detected many times. The chain carries TRBV7-2 and TRBJ2-3, with D perhaps TRBD1 or TRBD2 (6 bases each). The length of the CDR3 is 15 residues. The germline V gene has CDR1 SGHTA and CDR2 FQGNSA. The V end was cut by 5 bases, the J end by 5 bases, with 17 bases between. The CDR3 coding sequence is TGTGCCAGCAGCCCACGGGGGCCACCAGTAGATACGCAGTATTTT. It yields the protein CASSPRGPPVDTQYF.

In the case of this clonotype: A much larger clone sits a single nucleotide away, making a read error possible. The chain joins TRBV12-3 or TRBV12-4 to TRBJ2-3; 9 nucleotides agree with TRBD2. This CDR3 contains 14 residues. The CDR3 nucleotides are TGTGCCAGCAGTCCGAAGCGCGGGGGGGCTTCGCAGTGTTTT. Encoded protein: CASSPKRGGASQCF.

In DNA, the CDR3 is TGTGCCAGCACCCCAGCCAGTACCTTGGCCAAAAACATTCAGTACTTC. Translating it yields CASTPASTLAKNIQYF. J is TRBJ2-4 and V is TRBV7-9; D is ambiguous. V was pared by 7 bases and J by 1 base, with 17 bases between. Germline V lookup: CDR1 SEHNR, CDR2 FQNEAQ (reference sequence). This CDR3 region has 16 residues.

This clonotype has a handful of counts. This rearrangement joins TRBV7-6 to TRBJ1-2; D is possibly TRBD1 (5 bases). Germline CDR1 is SGHVS and CDR2 is FNYEAQ. The V end lost 5 bases, the J end lost 5 bases, and 18 bases lay between the germline ends. This CDR3 comprises 15 residues. The CDR3 here is CASSPSGSRGYGYTF. The CDR3, as DNA: TGTGCCAGCAGCCCCTCAGGGTCACGGGGATATGGCTACACCTTC.

This clonotype occurred a few times. The chain couples TRBV6-5 to TRBJ2-3; the D gene is possibly TRBD1 (5 bases). CDR3 length equals 15 residues. CDR1 and CDR2 (germline): MNHEY, SVGAGI. The V end was cut by 1 base, the J end by 2 bases, with 10 bases between. The CDR3 loop reads CASSYFGAFTDTQYF. CDR3 DNA sequence: TGTGCCAGCAGTTACTTTGGGGCCTTCACAGATACGCAGTATTTT.

This clonotype was recorded a few times. The chain is built from TRBV6-2 or TRBV6-3 and TRBJ1-3; D gene uncertain. CDR1 and CDR2 (germline): MNHEY, SVGEGT. V was shortened by 1 base and J by 0 bases, with 7 bases between the two germline ends. CDR3 length: 15 amino acids. Here the CDR3 DNA reads TGTGCCAGCAGTTACTGGATCCTCTCTGGAAACACCATATATTTT. Protein: CASSYWILSGNTIYF.

The chain employs TRBV4-1 and TRBJ2-7, with D unresolved. The CDR3 runs 14 residues. Germline-derived CDR1 and CDR2 are MGHRA and YSYEKL. V was trimmed by 1 base and J by 6 bases, leaving 13 bases between them. The CDR3 nucleotides read TGCGCCAGCAGCCAAGTTCTTGGTGACTCCGAGCAGTACTTC. This codes for CASSQVLGDSEQYF.

A note on this clonotype: This may arise from a read error, as a much more abundant clone is one base away. The chain carries TRBV13 and TRBJ1-2, with D unresolved. The CDR3 is 14 amino acids. Germline V gene data show CDR1 as PRHDT and CDR2 as FYEKMQ (reference sequence). V lost 6 bases and J 4 bases, leaving 15 bases between the germline ends. In DNA, the CDR3 is TGTGCCAGCAGTAGTTCCGGGCGTGTCTATGGCTACACCTTC. Residues: CASSSSGRVYGYTF.

V gene TRBV7-9 combines with J gene TRBJ2-7; TRBD1 agrees at 7 bases. CDR1 SEHNR and CDR2 FQNEAQ come from the germline V gene (reference sequence). Unmatched junction bases numbered 9, after V lost 4 bases and J lost 0 bases. The CDR3 covers 16 residues. The DNA for the CDR3 is TGTGCCAGCAGCTCTGCCCCGGGACAGTCCTCCTACGAGCAGTACTTC. The encoded protein is CASSSAPGQSSYEQYF.

The V call is TRBV25-1, the J call TRBJ2-7; 14 nucleotides align to TRBD2. This CDR3 region has 17 residues. Looked up from germline, CDR1 is MGHDK and CDR2 is SYGVNS. The V and J ends lost 5 bases and 6 bases, in that order; junction bases with no gene match: 12. CDR3 sequence reads: CASSPPGLAGERGEQYF. The CDR3, as DNA: TGTGCCAGCAGTCCTCCGGGACTAGCGGGGGAAAGAGGCGAGCAGTACTTC.

The genes are TRBV5-5 and TRBJ1-2; TRBD1 matches 9 bases. Trimming removed 0 bases from V and 6 bases from J; junction bases left unmatched: 6. The CDR3 covers 15 residues. CDR1 SGHKS and CDR2 YYEKEE come from the germline V gene (reference sequence). Written as DNA, the CDR3 is TGTGCCAGCAGCTTGGATTCCGGGACAGGGAATGGCTACACCTTC. It yields the protein CASSLDSGTGNGYTF.

This sequence joins TRBV5-5 and TRBJ2-1; D is possibly TRBD1 or TRBD2 (6 bases each). Trimming took off 4 bases at V and 4 bases at J, with 18 bases between the two ends. The CDR3 sequence is 16 residues long. CDR1 is SGHKS and CDR2 is YYEKEE in the germline V gene (reference sequence). In DNA form, the CDR3 reads TGTGCCAGCAGCGAACTTTGGGGGGCGCGTTACAATGAGCAGTTCTTC. Amino acids: CASSELWGARYNEQFF.

The J gene is TRBJ1-1, the V gene TRBV6-6; D is ambiguous. The length of the CDR3 is 14 residues. Trimming cost V 0 bases and J 8 bases, with 13 bases left between them. CDR1 and CDR2 (germline): MNHNY, SVGAGI (reference sequence). For the CDR3, the DNA is TGTGCCAGCAGTTACTCGGGATCCCAGGTAGAAGCTTTCTTT. Its translation is CASSYSGSQVEAFF.

The chain uses TRBV27 and TRBJ2-7; either TRBD1 or TRBD2 may supply D (5 bases each). This CDR3 is built from 14 residues. V gave up 8 bases and J gave up 5 bases, with 19 bases separating them. Germline V gives CDR1 MNHEY, CDR2 SMNVEV (reference sequence). Here the CDR3 DNA reads TGTGCCAGCGGAGAGAGGGGCGCGGTACACGAGCAGTACTTC. Its protein is CASGERGAVHEQYF.

The gene calls are TRBV6-1 and TRBJ2-1; 8 nucleotides match TRBD1. Germline V gene sequence: CDR1 MNHNS, CDR2 SASEGT. V shed 6 bases, J shed 2 bases, and the junction held 9 bases outside the gene matches. This CDR3 contains 16 residues. CDR3 coding DNA: TGTGCCAGCAGACCCCTGGACAGGGCCGCCTACAATGAGCAGTTCTTC. Its protein is CASRPLDRAAYNEQFF.

This clonotype has a count of ten or more. Its ends do not fully match the called genes, so a read error is possible. V usage is TRBV5-1 and J usage is TRBJ2-7; 8 nucleotides agree with TRBD1. This CDR3 comprises 15 residues. Germline CDR1 reads SGHRS; CDR2 reads YFSETQ. The CDR3 coding sequence is TGTGCCAGCAGCTTAAGGCGACAGGGGACCTACGAGCAGTACTTC. Translated: CASSLRRQGTYEQYF. The variable domain in full, completed from reference TRBV5-1 and TRBJ2-7, reads KAGVTQTPRYLIKTRGQQVTLSCSPISGHRSVSWYQQTPGQGLQFLFEYFSETQRNKGNFPGRFSGRQFSNSRSEMNVSTLELGDSALYLCASSLRRQGTYEQYFGPGTRLTVT.

The chain has TRBV4-1 and TRBJ2-7; no clear D gene. The V gene's germline CDR1 is MGHRA and CDR2 YSYEKL. V lost 0 bases and J 7 bases, leaving 4 bases between the germline ends. CDR3 length equals 11 residues. The CDR3 reads CASSQDREQYF. CDR3 in DNA: TGCGCCAGCAGCCAAGATAGAGAGCAGTACTTC.

In this sample, this clonotype turned up a few times. The chain carries TRBV7-9 and TRBJ1-5; 8 positions match TRBD1. The ends lost 5 bases at V and 2 bases at J; junction bases unmatched: 8. The CDR3 sequence is 16 residues long. Germline-derived CDR1 and CDR2 are SEHNR and FQNEAQ (reference sequence). For the CDR3, the DNA is TGTGCCAGCAGCCTAGGGACAGGATACGGCAATCAGCCCCAGCATTTT. It encodes CASSLGTGYGNQPQHF.

CDR3: CASSLAAGMVNAGYTF. The CDR3 nucleotides read TGTGCCAGCAGTTTAGCGGCAGGAATGGTTAATGCTGGCTACACCTTC. V and J are TRBV12-3 or TRBV12-4 and TRBJ1-2; D ambiguous. The CDR3 sequence is 16 residues long. V lost 0 bases and J lost 7, with 18 bases in between.

This clonotype was seen repeatedly, ten times or more. V is TRBV7-8 and J is TRBJ2-7; D is uncertain. CDR3 size: 15 residues. V gave up 5 bases and J gave up 0 bases, with 14 bases separating them. The germline V gene has CDR1 SGHVS and CDR2 FQNEAQ. The CDR3 loop reads CASSPVLRNSYEQYF. The DNA for the CDR3 is TGTGCCAGCAGCCCAGTCTTGAGGAACTCCTACGAGCAGTACTTC.

This clonotype occurred many times. The chain joins TRBV27 to TRBJ1-1; D may be TRBD1 (5 bases). This CDR3 has 14 amino acids. Germline values: CDR1 MNHEY, CDR2 SMNVEV (reference sequence). V dropped 8 bases and J dropped 0 bases, with 13 bases sitting between them. CDR3 sequence reads: CASGGPQLNTEAFF. The CDR3 DNA is TGTGCCAGCGGGGGTCCACAATTGAACACTGAAGCTTTCTTT.

The J gene is TRBJ2-7, the V gene TRBV20-1, with D unclear. This CDR3 has 13 residues. Trimming cost V 0 bases and J 2 bases, with 8 bases left between them. Germline CDR1 and CDR2: DFQATT and SNEGSKA (reference sequence). The CDR3 sequence is CSARDGSTYEQYF. The DNA for the CDR3 is TGCAGTGCTAGAGATGGATCCACCTACGAGCAGTACTTC.

The chain recombines TRBV14 with TRBJ1-1; D ambiguous. This CDR3 is built from 14 residues. The V gene's germline CDR1 is SGHDN and CDR2 FVKESK. V lost 9 bases and J lost 3, with 17 bases in between. CDR3 DNA: TGTGCCAGTCGGCCGGGCGGGTGGTACACTGAAGCTTTCTTT. This codes for CASRPGGWYTEAFF.

The J gene is TRBJ2-2, the V gene TRBV4-1; perhaps D is TRBD1 or TRBD2 (6 bases each). V was cut by 4 bases and J by 4 bases, with 10 bases left in between. This CDR3 has 14 amino acids. Germline V gene lookup returns CDR1 MGHRA and CDR2 YSYEKL. The CDR3 spells CASSPGARTGELFF. The CDR3 coding sequence is TGCGCCAGCAGCCCGGGGGCCCGCACCGGGGAGCTGTTTTTT.